This TCR beta chain appears in the sequencing data of a study of radiotherapy plus CTLA-4 blockade in lung cancer. Study-wide findings and caveats: Alongside interferon-beta, early blood T cell clone dynamics were reportedly the best predictor of response. The study found tumor-derived TCR clones expanded in blood after radiotherapy plus ipilimumab.

With respect to this clone: Its cognate antigen is unknown.

With ipilimumab providing CTLA-4 blockade, focal radiation was administered to patients who had chemo-refractory metastatic non-small-cell lung cancer. Here immunoSEQ multiplex PCR was the method, and the copy in TCRdb shows in-frame clones only, minus some. The data show 83,000 or so clones, around four fifths seen once. The CDR3 loop spans 14 amino acids. CDR1 is SGHTA, CDR2 FQGNSA, per germline. Unmatched junction bases numbered 3, after V lost 2 bases and J lost 4 bases. The material was peripheral blood, obtained from a patient treated with radiotherapy plus ipilimumab. The clonotype comes from a human donor with non-small cell lung cancer who had stable disease on radiotherapy plus ipilimumab. The rearrangement links TRBV7-2 to TRBJ2-3; 7 nucleotides align to TRBD2. The CDR3 nucleotides are TGTGCCAGCAGCTTAAGCGGGGCCCCAGATACGCAGTATTTT. Encoded protein: CASSLSGAPDTQYF. Using reference TRBV7-2 and TRBJ2-3 for the parts outside the CDR3, the full variable domain is GAGVSQSPSNKVTEKGKDVELRCDPISGHTALYWYRQSLGQGLEFLIYFQGNSAPDKSGLPSDRFSAERTGGSVSTLTIQRTQQEDSAVYLCASSLSGAPDTQYFGPGTRLTVL.